The TCR beta chain described here comes from a study of blood T cell repertoires in COVID-19. As for the study in general: Acute-phase and convalescent COVID-19 samples originated in the United States, Italy and Spain.

The ends were cut back, 0 bases at V and 4 bases at J, with 6 bases in the middle. Germline loops: CDR1 MNHEY, CDR2 SVGEGT. This CDR3 comprises 13 residues. Under the authors' procedure: By means of reference gene primer amplification, nucleated cell counts were estimated. Here immunoSEQ multiplex PCR was the method, and the copy in TCRdb shows in-frame clones only, minus some. V and J calls plus clone size are reproduced from that table; the DNA served to infer D and trimming. The repertoire has over 200,000 clones, about 85% of them found once; the top ten carry 12%. The chain employs TRBV6-2 or TRBV6-3 and TRBJ1-1, with D possibly being TRBD1 (6 bases). The sequence came from a woman between 18 and 30 years old who had recovered from COVID-19. Sequencing was done on a sample of peripheral blood. CDR3 DNA sequence: TGTGCCAGCAGTTACTCACAGGGCACTGAAGCTTTCTTT. It translates to CASSYSQGTEAFF.